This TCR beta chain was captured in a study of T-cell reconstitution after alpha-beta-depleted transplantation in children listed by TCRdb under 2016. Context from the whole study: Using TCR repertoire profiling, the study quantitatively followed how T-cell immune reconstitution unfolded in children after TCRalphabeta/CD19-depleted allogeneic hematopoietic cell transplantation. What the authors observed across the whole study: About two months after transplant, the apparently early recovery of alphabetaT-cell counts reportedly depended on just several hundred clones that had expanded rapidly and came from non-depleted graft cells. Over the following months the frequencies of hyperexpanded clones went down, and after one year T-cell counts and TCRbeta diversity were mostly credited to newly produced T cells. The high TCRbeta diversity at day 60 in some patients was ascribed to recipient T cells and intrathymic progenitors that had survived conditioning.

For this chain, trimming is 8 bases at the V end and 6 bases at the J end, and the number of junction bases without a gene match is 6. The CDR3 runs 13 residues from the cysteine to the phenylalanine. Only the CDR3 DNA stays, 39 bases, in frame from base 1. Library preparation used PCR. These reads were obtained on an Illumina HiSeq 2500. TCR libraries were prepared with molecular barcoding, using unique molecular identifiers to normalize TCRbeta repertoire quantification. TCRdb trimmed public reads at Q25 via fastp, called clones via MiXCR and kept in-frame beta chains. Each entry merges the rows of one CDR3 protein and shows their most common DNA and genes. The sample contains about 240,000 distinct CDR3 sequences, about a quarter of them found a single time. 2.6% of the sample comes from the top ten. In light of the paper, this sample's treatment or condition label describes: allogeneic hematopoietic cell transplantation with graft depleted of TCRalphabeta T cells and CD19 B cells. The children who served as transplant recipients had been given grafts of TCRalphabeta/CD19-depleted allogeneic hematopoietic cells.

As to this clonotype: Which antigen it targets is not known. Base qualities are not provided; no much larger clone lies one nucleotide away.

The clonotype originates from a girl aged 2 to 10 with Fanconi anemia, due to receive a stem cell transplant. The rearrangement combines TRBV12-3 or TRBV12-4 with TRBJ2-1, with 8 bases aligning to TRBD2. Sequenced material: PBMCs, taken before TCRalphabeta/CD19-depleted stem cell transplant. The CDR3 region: CASLSGSGNEQFF. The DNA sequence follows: TGTGCCAGCTTAAGCGGGAGCGGCAATGAGCAGTTCTTC.